The 29 T cell receptor beta chains below were found in one sample sequenced in a study of T cell responses to AZD1222 COVID-19 vaccine. Libraries were prepared by immunoSEQ multiplex PCR; TCRdb keeps only in-frame clonotypes and omits some of them. This sample has approximately 100,000 clones; about 90% occur once, and the top ten carry 16%. Source: peripheral blood, taken on day 0 of AZD1222 vaccination. These receptor sequences come from an adult in good health.

This chain joins TRBV24-1 and TRBJ2-7; 11 bases match TRBD2. The junction had 5 bases not matched to a gene; V was cut back by 4 bases and J by 4 bases. CDR3 length: 15 residues. Germline assignment: CDR1 KGHDR and CDR2 SFDVKD. Written as DNA, the CDR3 is TGTGCCACCAGTGACATAGCGGGAGGGCCTTACGAGCAGTACTTC. This gives the protein CATSDIAGGPYEQYF.

This clone was picked up one time. CDR3 in amino acids: CASSYGQSNEQFF. DNA for the CDR3: TGTGCCAGCAGTTACGGGCAGAGCAATGAGCAGTTCTTC. This chain connects TRBV6-5 to TRBJ2-1; D is unclear. The length of the CDR3 is 13 residues. From germline, CDR1 is MNHEY and CDR2 SVGAGI. V was clipped by 2 bases and J by 6 bases, with 8 bases between them.

The rearrangement joins TRBV5-1 to TRBJ1-1; D uncertain. In germline, CDR1 is SGHRS, CDR2 YFSETQ. The CDR3 consists of 16 residues. V dropped 0 bases and J dropped 1 base, with 13 bases sitting between them. The DNA of the CDR3 is TGCGCCAGCAGCTTGGCCAAGTCGGGAGGGAACACTGAAGCTTTCTTT. Protein: CASSLAKSGGNTEAFF.

The chain recombines TRBV19 with TRBJ1-5, with D possibly being TRBD1 (5 bases). CDR3 length: 15 amino acids. The V gene's germline CDR1 is LNHDA and CDR2 SQIVND (reference sequence). Trimming cost V 10 bases and J 0 bases, with 16 bases left between them. The chain's CDR3 is CATNPGPLSNQPQHF. The CDR3, as DNA: TGTGCCACGAACCCGGGGCCCCTTAGCAATCAGCCCCAGCATTTT.

This chain uses TRBV7-9 with TRBJ1-5, with D possibly being TRBD1 (5 bases). The length of the CDR3 is 15 residues. CDR1 SEHNR and CDR2 FQNEAQ come from the germline V gene (reference sequence). The V end lost 5 bases, the J end lost 5 bases, and 16 bases lay between the germline ends. The CDR3 is CASSPSGGNHQPQHF. The CDR3 DNA reads as TGTGCCAGCAGCCCTAGCGGGGGTAACCATCAGCCCCAGCATTTT.

This chain uses TRBV6-5 with TRBJ2-2; 7 bases agree with TRBD2. V lost 7 bases to trimming and J lost 0 bases; unmatched junction nucleotides: 5. The V gene's germline CDR1 is MNHEY and CDR2 SVGAGI. The CDR3 is made up of 15 amino acids. In DNA form, the CDR3 reads TGTGCCAGCAAAAGGGCGGGGGCGAACACCGGGGAGCTGTTTTTT. Its protein product is CASKRAGANTGELFF.

The chain has TRBV6-5 and TRBJ2-7, with a weak D call TRBD2 (6 bases). V lost 0 bases and J 3 bases, leaving 9 bases between the germline ends. This CDR3 has 14 residues. Germline V gene data show CDR1 as MNHEY and CDR2 as SVGAGI. The CDR3 DNA reads TGTGCCAGCAGTTACTCGATGGAGGGCTACGAGCAGTACTTC. This codes for CASSYSMEGYEQYF.

The chain combines TRBV19 with TRBJ2-7; D might be TRBD1 (6 bases). The germline CDR1 and CDR2 sequences are LNHDA and SQIVND (reference sequence). The CDR3 loop spans 15 amino acids. Between the trimmed V and J ends, which lost 5 bases and 3 bases, there was a span of 17 bases. The CDR3 nucleotides are TGTGCCAGTAGTCCTCAGGGACACAGTTTCTACGAGCAGTACTTC. It encodes CASSPQGHSFYEQYF.

The chain employs TRBV30 and TRBJ1-2; TRBD1 matches 9 bases. Germline lookup yields CDR1 GTSNPN and CDR2 SVGIG (reference sequence). The CDR3 totals 16 residues. V shed 4 bases and J 4 bases; nucleotides not matched to a gene: 13. The CDR3 here is CAWIVRGQGPSYGYTF. CDR3 coding DNA: TGTGCCTGGATCGTACGTGGACAGGGGCCCTCCTATGGCTACACCTTC. Supplemented by reference TRBV30 and TRBJ1-2, the full variable domain reads SQTIHQWPATLVQPVGSPLSLECTVEGTSNPNLYWYRQAAGRGLQLLFYSVGIGQISSEVPQNLSASRPQDRQFILSSKKLLLSDSGFYLCAWIVRGQGPSYGYTFGSGTRLTVV.

This rearrangement joins TRBV6-1 to TRBJ2-4; no clear D gene. The CDR3 extends over 13 amino acids. CDR1 is MNHNS and CDR2 is SASEGT in the germline V gene. V was shortened by 2 bases and J by 0 bases, with 2 bases between the two germline ends. The CDR3 is CASSEQAKNIQYF. CDR3 bases: TGTGCCAGCAGTGAACAAGCCAAAAACATTCAGTACTTC.

The chain couples TRBV19 to TRBJ2-3; D remains unclear. V was shortened by 4 bases and J by 0 bases, with 5 bases between the two germline ends. CDR3 length equals 13 residues. Germline assignment: CDR1 LNHDA and CDR2 SQIVND (reference sequence). The CDR3 protein is CASSTHSTDTQYF. The CDR3 nucleotides read TGTGCCAGTAGTACTCATAGCACAGATACGCAGTATTTT.

The rearrangement links TRBV6-2 or TRBV6-3 to TRBJ2-7, with D hard to call. The CDR3 is made up of 13 amino acids. Germline CDR1 and CDR2: MNHEY and SVGEGT. V was shortened by 2 bases and J by 3 bases, with 8 bases between the two germline ends. Written as DNA, the CDR3 is TGTGCCAGCAGTTACGAACATTACTACGAGCAGTACTTC. It translates to CASSYEHYYEQYF.

The chain combines TRBV10-3 with TRBJ2-7; TRBD1 matches at 10 bases. Trimming removed 4 bases from V and 2 bases from J; junction bases left unmatched: 8. This CDR3 is 16 amino acids long. Germline loops: CDR1 ENHRY, CDR2 SYGVKD. CDR3 residues: CAISVPPGQGPYEQYF. The CDR3, as DNA: TGTGCCATCAGTGTTCCCCCGGGACAGGGGCCCTACGAGCAGTACTTC.

The rearrangement uses TRBV6-5 and TRBJ1-5; no reliable D call. Germline values: CDR1 MNHEY, CDR2 SVGAGI. CDR3 size: 14 residues. Trimming took off 6 bases at V and 6 bases at J, with 15 bases between the two ends. CDR3 region: CASRTPGILQPQHF. The CDR3 DNA is TGTGCCAGCAGAACACCGGGAATACTTCAGCCCCAGCATTTT.

This chain links TRBV4-1 with TRBJ2-3; D not resolved. The CDR3 loop spans 19 amino acids. Germline V CDR1 and CDR2: MGHRA, YSYEKL. The germline V and J ends were trimmed by 4 bases and 3 bases, with 26 bases remaining between them. The CDR3: CASSRTPARRALGTDTQYF. CDR3 bases: TGCGCCAGCAGCCGTACCCCCGCCCGTCGGGCATTAGGGACAGATACGCAGTATTTT.

V gene TRBV27 combines with J gene TRBJ1-2; 7 bases fit TRBD1. In germline, CDR1 is MNHEY, CDR2 SMNVEV (reference sequence). The CDR3 has 15 residues. V shed 8 bases, J shed 4 bases, and the junction held 13 bases outside the gene matches. The CDR3 bases are TGTGCCAGCTCCATTGCGACAGGGATAGGCTATGGCTACACCTTC. It yields the protein CASSIATGIGYGYTF.

The chain couples TRBV21-1 to TRBJ2-7; the table's D call, TRBD2, was not checked against the DNA. TRBV21-1 is reported as a pseudogene. This CDR3 has 18 residues. In DNA, the CDR3 is TGTGCCAGCAGCACCCCACTGGTAGCGGGAGAGGATTGTCGCGAGCAGTACTTC. It is translated as CASSTPLVAGEDCREQYF.

The chain recombines TRBV19 with TRBJ1-5; 8 nucleotides line up with TRBD1. Germline values: CDR1 LNHDA, CDR2 SQIVND (reference sequence). J was trimmed by 3 bases and V by 3 bases; bases with no gene match: 4. There are 15 residues in the CDR3. The CDR3 region has the DNA TGTGCCAGTAGTATTGGGGACAGGTCCAATCAGCCCCAGCATTTT. Amino acids: CASSIGDRSNQPQHF.

This chain connects TRBV6-7 to TRBJ2-7; 8 bases are a match to TRBD2. TRBV6-7 has ORF status, its function being uncertain. Losses at the gene ends were 0 bases for V and 0 bases for J; bases not matched to a gene: 19. This CDR3 spans 21 amino acids. CDR3 nucleotides: TGTGCCAGCAGTTACTCGTGCCCCAGCGGGAGTTCCCATCAGGGCTCCTACGAGCAGTACTTC. Residues: CASSYSCPSGSSHQGSYEQYF.

CDR3 in DNA: TGTGCCAGCAGTGAAACCGGGACAGAGCGCACAGATACGCAGTATTTT. Translating gives CASSETGTERTDTQYF. The chain combines TRBV2 with TRBJ2-3; 7 nucleotides agree with TRBD1. Germline values: CDR1 SNHLY, CDR2 FYNNEI. The CDR3 sequence is 16 residues long. The ends lost 2 bases at V and 1 base at J; junction bases unmatched: 6. Complete variable domain (other parts from reference TRBV2 and TRBJ2-3): EPEVTQTPSHQVTQMGQEVILRCVPISNHLYFYWYRQILGQKVEFLVSFYNNEISEKSEIFDDQFSVERPDGSNFTLKIRSTKLEDSAMYFCASSETGTERTDTQYFGPGTRLTVL.

This chain joins TRBV4-1 and TRBJ2-1; no firm D call. The CDR3 totals 15 residues. Germline-derived CDR1 and CDR2 are MGHRA and YSYEKL. The V and J ends lost 0 bases and 12 bases respectively, with 18 bases between them. In nucleotides, the CDR3 is TGCGCCAGCAGCCAAGATGAACGGATGCGGCTTGGGCAGTTCTTC. Translated, it gives CASSQDERMRLGQFF.

The rearrangement joins TRBV28 to TRBJ2-7; 10 bases fit TRBD1. The CDR3 runs to 16 residues. CDR1 is MDHEN and CDR2 is SYDVKM in the germline V gene. The ends lost 6 bases at V and 2 bases at J; junction bases unmatched: 10. CDR3 sequence: CASSRMGQGIPYEQYF. CDR3 in DNA: TGTGCCAGCAGCCGCATGGGACAGGGGATACCCTACGAGCAGTACTTC.

This sequence joins TRBV3-1 (or the pseudogene TRBV3-2) and TRBJ1-4; 10 bases are shared with TRBD1. The CDR3 runs 19 residues. Germline CDR1 is LGHDT and CDR2 is YNNKEL (reference sequence). Trimming took 2 bases from V and 4 from J; bases not matched to a gene: 13. CDR3 amino acids: CASSQHRTGGPFSNEKLFF. The CDR3 DNA reads as TGTGCCAGCAGCCAACACCGGACAGGGGGACCCTTTAGTAATGAAAAACTGTTTTTT.

The rearrangement links TRBV5-1 to TRBJ2-1; no definite D call. V was shortened by 4 bases and J by 0 bases, with 5 bases between the two germline ends. Germline V gene sequence: CDR1 SGHRS, CDR2 YFSETQ. The CDR3 loop spans 13 amino acids. This chain's CDR3 is CASSPSSYNEQFF. The CDR3 DNA reads TGCGCCAGCAGCCCCAGCTCCTACAATGAGCAGTTCTTC.

The chain employs TRBV3-1 (or the pseudogene TRBV3-2) and TRBJ1-2; D gene ambiguous. Germline V CDR1 and CDR2: LGHDT, YNNKEL (reference sequence). The CDR3 sequence is 13 residues long. V dropped 3 bases and J dropped 2 bases, with 7 bases sitting between them. The CDR3 DNA reads as TGTGCCAGCAGCCATCGCAGAAACTATGGCTACACCTTC. Residues: CASSHRRNYGYTF.

CDR3 residues: CADSSGYEQYF. The CDR3 DNA reads TGTGCCGACTCGAGCGGCTACGAGCAGTACTTC. V usage is TRBV27 and J usage is TRBJ2-7, with a weak D call TRBD2 (5 bases). V lost 11 bases and J 3 bases, leaving 11 bases between the germline ends. CDR1 is MNHEY, CDR2 SMNVEV, per germline (reference sequence). This CDR3 comprises 11 residues.

The gene calls are TRBV10-3 and TRBJ2-3, with TRBD1 matching over 8 bases. J lost 1 base, V lost 2 bases, and 2 bases had no gene match. The CDR3 covers 15 residues. The V gene's germline CDR1 is ENHRY and CDR2 SYGVKD. Here the CDR3 reads CAISEVDRGTDTQYF. Written as DNA, the CDR3 is TGTGCCATCAGTGAGGTGGACAGGGGCACAGATACGCAGTATTTT.

With regard to this clone: The same CDR3 is also encoded by other DNA sequences in this sample. This rearrangement joins TRBV19 to TRBJ2-7; D not resolved. Trimming cost V 1 base and J 2 bases, with 6 bases left between them. CDR3 length equals 13 residues. Germline CDR1 LNHDA, CDR2 SQIVND (reference sequence). The CDR3 protein is CASSIGRTYEQYF. In DNA, the CDR3 is TGTGCCAGTAGTATAGGACGGACCTACGAGCAGTACTTC. Drawing the rest from reference TRBV19 and TRBJ2-7, the complete variable domain is DGGITQSPKYLFRKEGQNVTLSCEQNLNHDAMYWYRQDPGQGLRLIYYSQIVNDFQKGDIAEGYSVSREKKESFPLTVTSAQKNPTAFYLCASSIGRTYEQYFGPGTRLTVT.

The chain links TRBV7-8 to TRBJ2-7; TRBD2 matches 10 bases. Trimming took 1 base from V and 1 from J; bases not matched to a gene: 10. Looked up from germline, CDR1 is SGHVS and CDR2 is FQNEAQ. This CDR3 contains 18 residues. The CDR3 reads CASSLVALAGTRSYEQYF. The CDR3 DNA reads TGTGCCAGCAGCTTAGTCGCACTAGCGGGGACAAGATCCTACGAGCAGTACTTC.